This T cell receptor beta chain was profiled in a study of blood T cell repertoires in COVID-19. Study in general: Acute-phase and convalescent COVID-19 samples originated in the United States, Italy and Spain.

Produced via immunoSEQ multiplex PCR; TCRdb's table is partial and in-frame only. This table has about 180,000 clones, 85% to 90% appearing once. As concerns this clone: Its ends do not fully match the called genes, so a read error is possible.

The CDR3 runs to 15 residues. CDR1 is SSHAT and CDR2 is FNYEAQ in the germline V gene (reference sequence). The genes are TRBV7-7 and TRBJ2-3, with 9 bases aligning to TRBD1. The clonotype comes from a woman aged 65 to 85 with COVID-19, enrolled during active disease. The sequenced material came from peripheral blood. This chain's CDR3 is CASSPGTGNTDTQYF. The CDR3, as DNA: TGTGCTAGCAGCCCTGGGACAGGGAACACAGATACGCAGTATTTT.